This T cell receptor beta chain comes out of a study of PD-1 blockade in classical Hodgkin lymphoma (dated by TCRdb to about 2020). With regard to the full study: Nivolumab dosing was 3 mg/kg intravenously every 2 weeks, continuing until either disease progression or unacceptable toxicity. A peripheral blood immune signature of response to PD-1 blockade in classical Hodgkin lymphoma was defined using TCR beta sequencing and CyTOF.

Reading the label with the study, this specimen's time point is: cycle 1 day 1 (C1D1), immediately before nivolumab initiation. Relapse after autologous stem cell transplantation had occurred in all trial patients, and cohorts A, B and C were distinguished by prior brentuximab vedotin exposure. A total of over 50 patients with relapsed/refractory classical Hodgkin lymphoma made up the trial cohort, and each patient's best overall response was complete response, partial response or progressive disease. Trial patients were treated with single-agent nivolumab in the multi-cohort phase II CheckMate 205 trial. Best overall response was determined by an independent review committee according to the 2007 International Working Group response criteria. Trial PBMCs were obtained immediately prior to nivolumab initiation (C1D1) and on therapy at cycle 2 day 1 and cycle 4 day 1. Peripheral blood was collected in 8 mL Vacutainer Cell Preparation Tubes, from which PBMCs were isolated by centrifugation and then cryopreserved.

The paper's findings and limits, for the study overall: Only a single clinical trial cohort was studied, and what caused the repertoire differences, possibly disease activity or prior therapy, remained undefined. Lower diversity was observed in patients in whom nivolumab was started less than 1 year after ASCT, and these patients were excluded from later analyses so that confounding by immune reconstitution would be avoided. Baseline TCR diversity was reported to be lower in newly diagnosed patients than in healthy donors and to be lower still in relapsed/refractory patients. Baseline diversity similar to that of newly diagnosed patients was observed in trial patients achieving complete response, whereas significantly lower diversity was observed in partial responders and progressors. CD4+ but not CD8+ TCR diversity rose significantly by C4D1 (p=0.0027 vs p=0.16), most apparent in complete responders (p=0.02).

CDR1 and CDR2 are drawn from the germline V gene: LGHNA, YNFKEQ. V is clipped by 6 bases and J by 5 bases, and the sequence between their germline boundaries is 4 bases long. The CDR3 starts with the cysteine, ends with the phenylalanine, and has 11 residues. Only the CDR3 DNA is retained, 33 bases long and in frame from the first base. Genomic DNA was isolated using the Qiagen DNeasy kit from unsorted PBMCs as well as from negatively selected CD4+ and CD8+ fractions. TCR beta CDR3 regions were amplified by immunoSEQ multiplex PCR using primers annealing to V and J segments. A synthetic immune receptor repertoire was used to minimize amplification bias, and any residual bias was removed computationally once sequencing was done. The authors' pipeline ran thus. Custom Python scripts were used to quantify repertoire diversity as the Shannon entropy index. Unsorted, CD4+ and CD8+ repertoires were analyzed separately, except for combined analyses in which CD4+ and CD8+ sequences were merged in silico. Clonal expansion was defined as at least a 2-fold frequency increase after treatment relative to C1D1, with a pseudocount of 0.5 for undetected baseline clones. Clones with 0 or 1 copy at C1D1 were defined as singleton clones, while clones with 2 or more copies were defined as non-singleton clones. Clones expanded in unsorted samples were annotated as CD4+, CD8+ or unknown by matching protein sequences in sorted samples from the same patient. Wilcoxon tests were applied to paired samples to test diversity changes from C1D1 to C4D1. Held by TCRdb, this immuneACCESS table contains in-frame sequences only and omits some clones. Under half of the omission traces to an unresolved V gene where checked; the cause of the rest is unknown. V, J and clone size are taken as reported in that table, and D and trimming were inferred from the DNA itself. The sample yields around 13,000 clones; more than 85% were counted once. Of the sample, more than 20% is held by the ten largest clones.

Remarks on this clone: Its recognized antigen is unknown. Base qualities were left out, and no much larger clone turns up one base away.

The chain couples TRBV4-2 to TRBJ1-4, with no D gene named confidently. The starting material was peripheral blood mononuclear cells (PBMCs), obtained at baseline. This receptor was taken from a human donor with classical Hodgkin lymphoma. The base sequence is TGTGCCAGCAGTCGGAATGAAAAACTGTTTTTT. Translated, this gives CASSRNEKLFF.